This T cell receptor beta chain was recorded in a study of T cells in Graves' hyperthyroidism and ophthalmopathy. Study-wide findings and caveats: Ophthalmopathy stood apart from stable hyperthyroidism in a 13 V-J model.

This clonotype was seen ten or more times. The antigen remains unidentified. Those patients with uncontrolled infection, other autoimmune disease, pregnancy or lactation were excluded. Amplification targeted TCR beta CDR3 regions from RNA transcripts. HTBI primers were the set used in a first-round RT-PCR of the TCR CDR3. TCRdb itself ran the multiplex PCR reads through MiXCR, one entry per CDR3 protein. The table records a few hundred thousand distinct CDR3 sequences, around a sixth of them present only once. Trimming took 1 base from V and 2 from J; bases not matched to a gene: 3. This CDR3 is built from 15 residues. The germline CDR1 and CDR2 sequences are SNHLY and FYNNEI.

This rearrangement joins TRBV2 to TRBJ1-2; 8 nucleotides line up with TRBD1. The receptor's source is a woman aged 30 to 39 with Graves' hyperthyroidism. Material: blood. For the CDR3, the DNA is TGTGCCAGCAGTGAAGGACAGGGGCTGAACTATGGCTACACCTTC. It specifies CASSEGQGLNYGYTF. Using reference TRBV2 and TRBJ1-2 for the parts outside the CDR3, the full variable domain is EPEVTQTPSHQVTQMGQEVILRCVPISNHLYFYWYRQILGQKVEFLVSFYNNEISEKSEIFDDQFSVERPDGSNFTLKIRSTKLEDSAMYFCASSEGQGLNYGYTFGSGTRLTVV.